The clone carrying this T cell receptor (beta chain) was recorded a few times. Its target is unknown. This CDR3 region has 14 residues. Deletions cut 3 bases from V and 7 bases from J, with 13 bases between. The germline V gene encodes CDR1 SNHLY and CDR2 FYNNEI. The data belong to a study of shared clonotypes between healthy human individuals. In the study overall: With ages of 18 to 49, the donors were a couple of women and three men. Study-wide results and caveats: Among non-shared clonotypes, generation probabilities were lower than among those shared by all four donors. Sampling was confined to blood; repertoires within tissues likely differ.

The assay was immunoSEQ multiplex PCR, and TCRdb's table has in-frame clones only and misses some. The sample yields hundreds of thousands of clones, around 73% seen once. This clonotype originated in a woman younger than 45 in good health. This chain uses TRBV2 with TRBJ1-5; D might be TRBD1 (5 bases). The sequencing sample was made of memory CD4+ T cells sorted from blood. The subset: CD45RA-negative fraction. The CDR3 DNA is TGTGCCAGCAGTGATTGGGGACTTCCCCAGCCCCAGCATTTT. Translated: CASSDWGLPQPQHF.